The 22 T cell receptor beta chains in this list originate from one sample, sequenced in a study of T cells in women clearing cervical HPV infection. Sequencing used immunoSEQ multiplex PCR; TCRdb keeps in-frame clones, though not all of them. Its clone listing holds roughly 25,000 clones. The source material was blood buffy coat. These receptors were taken from a woman aged 18 to 75 with a cervical HPV16 infection that either progressed to CIN3+ or cleared (not recorded which).

As to this clone: The read terminates 3 residues ahead of where the CDR3 ends, so the germline J gene completes it. J is TRBJ2-5 and V is TRBV5-6, with 11 bases fitting TRBD2. The V gene's germline CDR1 is SGHDT and CDR2 YYEEEE. The CDR3 runs 15 residues. CDR3 residues: CASSQLAGETDTQYF. The CDR3 DNA, read in part, is TGTGCCAGCAGCCAACTAGCGGGAGAGACAGATACC.

About this clone: Coverage ceases 3 residues before the CDR3 finishes, and the germline J gene fills in the end. V and J are TRBV7-9 and TRBJ2-3, with TRBD2 identical over 7 bases. Germline loops: CDR1 SEHNR, CDR2 FQNEAQ (reference sequence). The CDR3 spans 13 residues. With 5 bases clipped from V and 4 bases from J, the junction kept 3 bases outside the gene matches. The DNA read from the CDR3 is TGTGCCAGCAGCGGACTAGTGGCAGATACG. Amino acids: CASSGLVADT. The entire CDR3 protein reads CASSGLVADTQYF.

To note about this clone: One junction end does not reproduce the germline sequence, and a read error may be involved. The read comes to an end 3 residues before the CDR3 does, leaving the germline J gene to fill in the end. The sample contains more than one DNA sequence encoding this CDR3. This rearrangement joins TRBV18 to TRBJ1-3; D is perhaps TRBD1 (5 bases). The CDR3 is made up of 20 amino acids. Germline assignment: CDR1 KGHSH and CDR2 LQKENI. The sequenced CDR3 bases are TGTGCCAGCTCACCACTGTACTACGAAGGGGCCTCAAACTCTGGAAACACT. Protein sequence: CASSPLYYEGASNSGNT. The full CDR3 is CASSPLYYEGASNSGNTIYF.

Note on this clone: The read terminates 3 residues before the CDR3 end, so the remaining end is supplied by the germline J gene. This chain joins TRBV20-1 and TRBJ1-1; no clear D. The CDR3 runs 14 residues. V was pared by 2 bases and J by 3 bases, with 13 bases between. Germline V gene sequence: CDR1 DFQATT, CDR2 SNEGSKA (reference sequence). CDR3 DNA, as far as it was read: TGCAGTGCTAGACCCTACTATCGGGACACTGAA. The encoded protein is CSARPYYRDTE. The whole CDR3 region reads CSARPYYRDTEAFF.

A word on this clone: The read terminates 3 residues ahead of where the CDR3 ends, so the germline J gene completes it. This chain links TRBV7-3 with TRBJ2-1; possible D gene TRBD2, 6 bases. V was cut by 2 bases and J by 1 base, with 9 bases left in between. The germline CDR1 and CDR2 sequences are SGHTA and FQGTGA. The CDR3 runs to 15 residues. CDR3 DNA, as far as it was read: TGTGCCAGCAGCTTAGTCGGGGGTTCCTACAATGAG. Protein product: CASSLVGGSYNE. The whole CDR3 sequence reads CASSLVGGSYNEQFF.

On this clone: The read ends 3 residues early relative to the CDR3; the germline J gene fills the gap. The V and J genes are TRBV19 and TRBJ2-1, with TRBD2 as a possible D gene (6 bases). V lost 0 bases, J lost 4 bases, and 13 bases lay in between. CDR1 and CDR2 (germline): LNHDA, SQIVND (reference sequence). This CDR3 contains 16 residues. The CDR3 region is CASSIDGSGSYNEQFF. Incomplete CDR3 DNA: TGTGCCAGTAGTATAGACGGGAGCGGCTCTTACAATGAG.

CDR3 amino acids: CSASPGDAAGPQHF. The sequenced CDR3 bases are TGCAGTGCTTCGCCCGGGGATGCCGCGGGGCCC. The V call is TRBV20-1, the J call TRBJ1-5; D unresolved. The read is 3 residues too short to cover the CDR3 end, so that end is filled in from the germline J gene. V dropped 5 bases and J dropped 9 bases, with 20 bases sitting between them. The CDR3 runs 14 residues. From germline, CDR1 is DFQATT and CDR2 SNEGSKA (reference sequence).

As for this clone: The CDR3 is cut off 3 residues early in the read; its end comes from the germline J gene. The chain is built from TRBV2 and TRBJ2-1, with TRBD2 matching 8 bases. CDR3 length: 15 residues. V lost 5 bases and J lost 4; bases outside the gene matches: 7. In germline, CDR1 is SNHLY, CDR2 FYNNEI. Partial CDR3 DNA: TGTGCCAGCAGTTTCACTAGCGGAGGTTACAATGAG. Translated, it gives CASSFTSGGYNE. Given in full, the CDR3 is CASSFTSGGYNEQFF.

Comment on this clone: Read sequence stops 3 residues before the CDR3 end, and the germline J gene provides the missing end. The rearrangement uses TRBV5-4 and TRBJ1-4, with D maybe TRBD1 (5 bases). V lost 4 bases to trimming and J lost 6 bases, with 16 bases between them. The CDR3 covers 15 residues. Germline CDR1 is SGHNT and CDR2 is YYREEE (reference sequence). CDR3 DNA, as far as it was read: TGTGCCAGCAGCGCCCGGGGGTCGGTCCATGAAAAA. Translating gives CASSARGSVHEK. The CDR3 as a whole reads CASSARGSVHEKLFF.

As to this clone: The read ends 3 residues shy of where the CDR3 ends; the end is completed using the germline J gene. The gene calls are TRBV6-2 or TRBV6-3 and TRBJ2-2; D call uncertain. Germline V gene lookup returns CDR1 MNHEY and CDR2 SVGEGT. CDR3 length: 13 amino acids. V lost 2 bases and J lost 6, with 7 bases in between. The CDR3 reads CASSYRSPGELFF. The sequenced part of the CDR3 DNA is TGTGCCAGCAGTTACAGGTCTCCCGGGGAG.

In regard to this clone: The CDR3 is cut off 3 residues early in the read; its end comes from the germline J gene. The rearrangement joins TRBV20-1 to TRBJ1-6; 8 nucleotides line up with TRBD1. Germline CDR1 DFQATT, CDR2 SNEGSKA (reference sequence). V shed 6 bases and J 6 bases; nucleotides not matched to a gene: 13. This CDR3 is built from 16 residues. CDR3 bases read: TGCAGTGCCCACGGACAGGGACAAACACCTAATTCACCC. It yields the protein CSAHGQGQTPNSP. The entire CDR3 protein is CSAHGQGQTPNSPLHF.

Notes on this clone: The read terminates 3 residues before the CDR3 end, so the remaining end is supplied by the germline J gene. The V and J genes are TRBV5-5 and TRBJ2-3, with TRBD1 matching 9 bases. CDR1 and CDR2 from the germline V gene are SGHKS and YYEKEE (reference sequence). Unmatched junction bases numbered 0, after V lost 0 bases and J lost 4 bases. The CDR3 length is 14 residues. The sequenced part of the CDR3 DNA is TGTGCCAGCAGCTTGGGACAGGGGGCAGATACG. Its protein is CASSLGQGADT. The entire CDR3 sequence reads CASSLGQGADTQYF.

Worth noting for this clone: The read terminates 3 residues ahead of where the CDR3 ends, so the germline J gene completes it. The rearrangement uses TRBV2 and TRBJ1-2, with 8 nucleotides matching TRBD1. The junction had 12 bases not matched to a gene; V was cut back by 8 bases and J by 4 bases. Germline CDR1 is SNHLY and CDR2 is FYNNEI. CDR3 length equals 15 residues. Here the CDR3 reads CASFQPGQVVYGYTF. CDR3 DNA (partial): TGTGCCAGCTTTCAACCGGGACAGGTTGTCTATGGC.

In the case of this clone: With the read ending 3 residues before the CDR3 end, the germline J gene is used to fill in that end. The rearrangement joins TRBV7-9 to TRBJ2-4, with 8 nucleotides matching TRBD1. Germline V gene lookup returns CDR1 SEHNR and CDR2 FQNEAQ (reference sequence). This CDR3 has 15 amino acids. Here the CDR3 reads CASSLQGGPYYGQYF. The part of the CDR3 DNA that was read is TGTGCCAGCAGCCTACAGGGGGGCCCGTACTATGGT.

Of note for this clone: The CDR3 end falls 3 residues outside the read, so it is completed with the germline J gene. The chain has TRBV7-8 and TRBJ2-1, with 12 bases that match TRBD1. Germline V CDR1 and CDR2: SGHVS, FQNEAQ. The CDR3 loop spans 16 amino acids. The J segment lost 4 bases and the V segment lost 6 bases, leaving 7 bases of the junction unmatched. The part of the CDR3 DNA that was read is TGTGCCAGCAGGTTAATGGGACAGGGGGCATACAATGAG. Its translation is CASRLMGQGAYNE. The entire CDR3 is CASRLMGQGAYNEQFF. The full variable domain, its missing parts supplied by reference TRBV7-8 and TRBJ2-1, is GAGVSQSPRYKVAKRGQDVALRCDPISGHVSLFWYQQALGQGPEFLTYFQNEAQLDKSGLPSDRFFAERPEGSVSTLKIQRTQQEDSAVYLCASRLMGQGAYNEQFFGPGTRLTVL.

About this clone: The CDR3 is cut off 3 residues early in the read; its end comes from the germline J gene. The J gene is TRBJ1-6, the V gene TRBV20-1; TRBD1 aligns across 7 bases. V shed 6 bases and J 8 bases; nucleotides not matched to a gene: 13. This CDR3 has 15 residues. Germline-derived CDR1 and CDR2 are DFQATT and SNEGSKA (reference sequence). The covered CDR3 bases are TGCAGTGCCCCGATAGGCACAGGGGTGGATTCACCC. Protein: CSAPIGTGVDSP. The entire CDR3 sequence reads CSAPIGTGVDSPLHF.

CDR3 DNA (partial): TGTGCCAGCTCACTTACTCGGGACAGTTCTGGAAACACC. Protein sequence: CASSLTRDSSGNT. The entire CDR3 protein is CASSLTRDSSGNTIYF. The J gene is TRBJ1-3, the V gene TRBV18; 7 bases align to TRBD1. The CDR3 goes on 3 residues after the read ends, and that part is filled in from the germline J gene. The CDR3 consists of 16 residues. Germline values: CDR1 KGHSH, CDR2 LQKENI. V gave up 4 bases and J gave up 1 base; unmatched junction bases: 7.

As for this clone: From the germline J gene comes the end of the CDR3, since the read stops 3 residues before it. V gene TRBV3-1 (or the pseudogene TRBV3-2) combines with J gene TRBJ2-1; a weak D match, TRBD2 (6 bases). This CDR3 contains 15 residues. V lost 4 bases and J lost 8, with 18 bases in between. Germline lookup yields CDR1 LGHDT and CDR2 YNNKEL (reference sequence). The CDR3 sequence is CASSPPWGEVDEQFF. The part of the CDR3 DNA that was read is TGTGCCAGCAGCCCCCCCTGGGGGGAGGTCGATGAG.

A note on this clone: The sequence runs out 3 residues before the end of the CDR3; the remainder is reconstructed from the germline J gene. The J gene is TRBJ1-2, the V gene TRBV19, with D possibly TRBD1 on 6 matching bases. CDR3 size: 14 residues. In germline, CDR1 is LNHDA, CDR2 SQIVND (reference sequence). CDR3 bases read: TGTGCCAGTAGGAAACAAAGGGGGAACTACGAC. Translating it yields CASRKQRGNYD. The whole CDR3 reads CASRKQRGNYDYTF.

Note on this clone: The read gets to within 3 residues of the CDR3 end, and the germline J gene fills in the rest. V gene TRBV2 combines with J gene TRBJ2-7, with D uncertain. Trimming took 4 bases from V and 0 from J, leaving 13 bases between them. This CDR3 comprises 15 residues. From germline, CDR1 is SNHLY and CDR2 FYNNEI. This CDR3 reads CASSGRSVSSYEQYF. Partial CDR3 DNA: TGTGCCAGCAGTGGAAGGTCAGTCTCCTCCTACGAG.

Details on this clone: The read ends 3 residues early relative to the CDR3; the germline J gene fills the gap. The rearrangement links TRBV29-1 to TRBJ2-2; TRBD2 matches at 12 bases. CDR3 length: 14 residues. V lost 7 bases, J lost 6 bases, and 6 bases stayed unmatched. Germline V gene sequence: CDR1 SQVTM, CDR2 ANQGSEA. Partial CDR3 DNA: TGCAGCGCAAGGACTAGCGGGATCGCCGGGGAG. Encoded protein: CSARTSGIAGE. The full CDR3 protein reads CSARTSGIAGELFF.

As for this clone: The junction does not match germline at one end; this may be a read error. The read finishes 3 residues shy of the CDR3 end, and the germline J gene is used to complete it. The same CDR3 arises from other DNA sequences in this sample as well. The V gene is TRBV2, the J gene TRBJ1-3; D gene unclear. Germline CDR1 SNHLY, CDR2 FYNNEI. The CDR3 has 15 residues. CDR3 loop: CASSEFRASGNTIYF. CDR3 DNA (partial): TGTGCCAGCAGTGAATTTAGGGCCTCTGGAAACACG.